At least ten counts were recorded for the clone carrying this T cell receptor (beta chain). PCR was performed a second time for roughly 7 to 12 cycles using a sample-barcoded 5' primer and a J-beta primer mix. One entry per CDR3 protein results from TCRdb running MiXCR on the 5' RACE reads. The data contain 650,000 to 800,000 distinct CDR3 sequences, under 65% of them singletons. V shed 5 bases, J shed 1 base, and the junction held 12 bases outside the gene matches. This CDR3 has 18 amino acids. The germline V gene has CDR1 SGHTA and CDR2 FQGNSA. The data stem from a study of blood T cells in healthy people across ages.

The V gene is TRBV7-2, the J gene TRBJ2-3; 10 nucleotides match TRBD2. The sample comprised blood. This TCR derives from a woman older than 75 in good health. CDR3 sequence reads: CASSLHYLAGVGTDTQYF. The DNA of the CDR3 is TGTGCCAGCAGCCTCCATTACCTAGCGGGGGTGGGCACAGATACGCAGTATTTT.